Shown below are 15 T cell receptor beta chains from a single sample sequenced in a study of Ad26.COV2.S vaccination and SARS-CoV-2 variants. Regarding treatment: around 19 received Ad26.COV2.S at low or high dose, single or two shots; 5 received placebo; per-sample allocation not given. Following the first vaccine or placebo injection, samples were taken on day 63. The data were produced by immunoSEQ multiplex PCR, yet TCRdb's version contains in-frame clones alone and is incomplete. In the table there are 440,000 or so clones, 90% of which are singletons. The sequencing used peripheral blood, collected in a trial of Ad26.COV2.S vaccine versus placebo. The receptors shown here come from a person between 18 and 65 years old who received the Ad26.COV2.S COVID-19 vaccine or a placebo.

This chain links TRBV30 with TRBJ1-3; D unclear. The CDR3 is 12 residues long. The germline gives CDR1 GTSNPN, CDR2 SVGIG (reference sequence). V dropped 4 bases and J dropped 4 bases, with 8 bases sitting between them. The CDR3 protein is CAWTRPGNTIYF. The CDR3 DNA is TGTGCCTGGACTAGACCCGGAAACACCATATATTTT.

The gene calls are TRBV28 and TRBJ1-2; D perhaps matches TRBD1 (6 bases). V was trimmed by 7 bases and J by 3 bases, leaving 15 bases between them. The germline gives CDR1 MDHEN, CDR2 SYDVKM. CDR3 length: 14 amino acids. CDR3 sequence (DNA): TGTGCCAGCAAGGTTCCGGGGGCGGACTATGGCTACACCTTC. Translating gives CASKVPGADYGYTF.

V gene TRBV5-8 combines with J gene TRBJ2-7; maybe TRBD1 (6 bases). Germline CDR1 reads SGHTS; CDR2 reads YDEGEE. V shed 3 bases and J shed 5 bases, with 21 bases lying between them. The CDR3 spans 16 residues. CDR3 nucleotides: TGTGCCAGCAGCTCCCTAGTTAACAGGGCTGTCAACGAGCAGTACTTC. Its protein is CASSSLVNRAVNEQYF.

This clone has a handful of counts. The chain is built from TRBV14 and TRBJ2-7; D is perhaps TRBD2 (6 bases). This CDR3 has 16 residues. CDR1 is SGHDN, CDR2 FVKESK, per germline. V was clipped by 1 base and J by 6 bases, with 19 bases between them. The CDR3 DNA sequence: TGTGCCAGCAGCCAAGTTGGAGGGAGTTCAACCGCCGAGCAGTACTTC. Translated, it gives CASSQVGGSSTAEQYF.

The chain has TRBV30 and TRBJ1-6, with 10 bases identical to TRBD1. Germline V gene data show CDR1 as GTSNPN and CDR2 as SVGIG (reference sequence). V lost 2 bases and J lost 9; bases outside the gene matches: 4. CDR3 length: 14 residues. CDR3 amino acids: CAWSRDRGGSPLHF. The CDR3 DNA sequence: TGTGCCTGGAGTAGGGACAGGGGCGGTTCACCCCTCCACTTT.

The rearrangement joins TRBV3-1 (or the pseudogene TRBV3-2) to TRBJ2-7; no reliable D call. The V end was cut by 4 bases, the J end by 0 bases, with 16 bases between. This CDR3 comprises 16 residues. Germline loops: CDR1 LGHDT, CDR2 YNNKEL (reference sequence). The CDR3 DNA reads as TGTGCCAGCAGCCCCATGTCCAGAAGCGACTCCTACGAGCAGTACTTC. This gives the protein CASSPMSRSDSYEQYF.

This chain uses TRBV7-9 with TRBJ2-1, with 7 bases that match TRBD2. In germline, CDR1 is SEHNR, CDR2 FQNEAQ (reference sequence). The CDR3 contains 15 residues. V lost 1 base and J lost 2; bases outside the gene matches: 2. The CDR3 DNA is TGTGCCAGCAGCTTAGAGGCGGGAGCCTACAATGAGCAGTTCTTC. It specifies CASSLEAGAYNEQFF.

The chain carries TRBV27 and TRBJ2-5; TRBD1 is a possible D gene (6 bases). V was cut by 6 bases and J by 3 bases, with 14 bases left in between. Germline V gives CDR1 MNHEY, CDR2 SMNVEV (reference sequence). There are 14 residues in the CDR3. In DNA, the CDR3 is TGTGCCAGCAGGGAACGACGGACAGAAGAGACCCAGTACTTC. Translated: CASRERRTEETQYF.

The chain carries TRBV7-8 and TRBJ2-1, with a possible D match to TRBD2 (6 bases). In germline, CDR1 is SGHVS, CDR2 FQNEAQ. The CDR3 contains 14 residues. Trimming stripped 2 bases from V and 4 bases from J, with 9 bases between. CDR3 DNA sequence: TGTGCCAGCAGCTTAATCGGGAGTTACAATGAGCAGTTCTTC. Amino acids: CASSLIGSYNEQFF.

The rearrangement uses TRBV5-3 and TRBJ1-5; TRBD1 is a possible D gene (5 bases). Being an ORF, TRBV5-3 has a function that is uncertain. Trimming took 0 bases from V and 0 from J, leaving 19 bases between them. This CDR3 has 19 amino acids. CDR3 region: CARSLATVGGRYSNQPQHF. Written as DNA, the CDR3 is TGTGCCAGAAGCTTGGCCACCGTCGGGGGGAGGTATAGCAATCAGCCCCAGCATTTT.

The chain joins TRBV2 to TRBJ2-7, with 7 bases aligning to TRBD2. J gave up 2 bases and V 5 bases, and 9 bases lay outside the gene matches. The CDR3 loop spans 15 amino acids. CDR1 and CDR2 from the germline V gene are SNHLY and FYNNEI. CDR3 region: CASSTVGGGTYEQYF. The CDR3 DNA is TGTGCCAGCAGTACTGTGGGGGGGGGTACCTACGAGCAGTACTTC.

V and J are TRBV19 and TRBJ1-5; TRBD1 agrees at 7 bases. V lost 8 bases and J lost 4; bases outside the gene matches: 11. Germline values: CDR1 LNHDA, CDR2 SQIVND (reference sequence). This CDR3 has 15 amino acids. The CDR3 DNA is TGTGCCAGTCGAATGAGGGGACAGAATAATCAGCCCCAGCATTTT. Amino acids: CASRMRGQNNQPQHF.

V gene TRBV27 combines with J gene TRBJ2-7, with TRBD1 matching over 10 bases. Germline CDR1 MNHEY, CDR2 SMNVEV (reference sequence). There are 14 residues in the CDR3. After removal of 6 bases from V and 2 bases from J, the junction contained 4 bases not matched to a gene. Here the CDR3 reads CASRDRGQTYEQYF. As DNA, the CDR3 is TGTGCCAGCAGAGACAGGGGGCAAACCTACGAGCAGTACTTC.

V usage is TRBV6-2 or TRBV6-3 and J usage is TRBJ2-5; the D is unclear. CDR1 and CDR2 (germline): MNHEY, SVGEGT. The CDR3 runs to 12 residues. Deletions cut 0 bases from V and 8 bases from J, with 7 bases between. The CDR3 DNA reads TGTGCCAGCAGTTACTCAGACGCTACCCAGTACTTC. Translating it yields CASSYSDATQYF.

The J gene is TRBJ2-1, the V gene TRBV6-2 or TRBV6-3; maybe TRBD1 (6 bases). Trimming took off 5 bases at V and 0 bases at J, with 14 bases between the two ends. CDR1 is MNHEY, CDR2 SVGEGT, per germline. The CDR3 is made up of 16 amino acids. The CDR3 region is CASSDGQRPSYNEQFF. CDR3 DNA sequence: TGTGCCAGCAGTGACGGACAGCGACCCTCCTACAATGAGCAGTTCTTC.